The clone carrying this T cell receptor beta chain was seen many times. Its antigen is not identified. RNA transcripts provided the source from which TCR beta CDR3 regions were amplified. Carried out on the TCR CDR3, a first-round RT-PCR used the HTBI primer set. From the multiplex PCR reads, TCRdb called clonotypes with MiXCR, one entry per CDR3 protein. The repertoire holds about 520,000 distinct CDR3 sequences, with roughly 25% as singletons. The data originate from a study of T cells in Graves' hyperthyroidism and ophthalmopathy. Trimming at V came to 2 bases and at J to 3 bases, leaving 9 bases not matched to a gene. Germline values: CDR1 SNHLY, CDR2 FYNNEI. CDR3 length: 17 amino acids. Study results and caveats: A 13 V-J signature model discriminated ophthalmopathy versus stable hyperthyroidism.

Researchers barred patients who had uncontrolled infection, other autoimmune disease, pregnancy or lactation. The diagnoses drew upon clinical symptoms, serum thyroxine and TRAb, thyroid ultrasound and orbital computed tomography. The sample was blood. The chain has TRBV2 and TRBJ2-2; 7 nucleotides match TRBD1. The sequence was obtained from a woman aged 25 to 39 with Graves' ophthalmopathy. CDR3 coding DNA: TGTGCCAGCAGTGAATATGGAGACAGGGTAGACACCGGGGAGCTGTTTTTT. Translation: CASSEYGDRVDTGELFF.